Shown below are 24 T cell receptor beta chains from a single sample sequenced in a study of low-dose radiotherapy and immunotherapy resistance in tumors. Gene-specific TRAV and TRBV primers were used for first-strand cDNA, covering alpha and beta chains. The authors ran roughly 20 PCR cycles to amplify TCRs with a constant-region primer and V-primer adapter. In TCRdb, the reads were re-called with MiXCR into one record per CDR3 protein. Among 35,000 to 50,000 distinct CDR3 sequences listed, less than 40% were seen once. Time point meaning: before trial treatment. Here the sequenced sample was PBMCs, taken before treatment. These receptors originate from a male donor with gallbladder cancer.

This clonotype is a singleton in its sample. J is TRBJ2-7 and V is TRBV7-2; D may be TRBD1 or TRBD2 (5 bases each). CDR3 length equals 16 residues. CDR1 is SGHTA, CDR2 FQGNSA, per germline. V shed 2 bases and J shed 0 bases, with 14 bases lying between them. The CDR3 DNA reads TGTGCCAGCAGCTTAATGGGGGTTAGGAGCTCCTACGAGCAGTACTTC. Translated: CASSLMGVRSSYEQYF. Supplemented by reference TRBV7-2 and TRBJ2-7, the full variable domain reads GAGVSQSPSNKVTEKGKDVELRCDPISGHTALYWYRQSLGQGLEFLIYFQGNSAPDKSGLPSDRFSAERTGGSVSTLTIQRTQQEDSAVYLCASSLMGVRSSYEQYFGPGTRLTVT.

There are many counts of this clonotype. The CDR3 here is CSARETSGNQETQYF. The CDR3 DNA follows: TGCAGTGCTAGAGAGACTAGCGGAAACCAAGAGACCCAGTACTTC. The rearrangement uses TRBV20-1 and TRBJ2-5; 9 positions agree with TRBD2. This CDR3 is built from 15 residues. The V segment lost 0 bases and the J segment 0 bases; nucleotides outside the gene matches: 2. Germline lookup yields CDR1 DFQATT and CDR2 SNEGSKA (reference sequence).

This clonotype was seen repeatedly, ten times or more. V and J are TRBV12-3 or TRBV12-4 and TRBJ1-3; D gene uncertain. The CDR3 is made up of 15 amino acids. V was trimmed by 3 bases and J by 0 bases, leaving 9 bases between them. The CDR3 reads CASSFDNNSGNTIYF. CDR3 DNA: TGTGCCAGCAGTTTCGACAACAACTCTGGAAACACCATATATTTT.

V usage is TRBV5-3 and J usage is TRBJ2-7; 14 bases are a match to TRBD2. TRBV5-3 is marked as an open reading frame, function uncertain. Losses at the gene ends were 8 bases for V and 7 bases for J; bases not matched to a gene: 11. The CDR3 runs 15 residues. CDR3 in DNA: TGTGCCAGCAGCCGACTAGCGGGGGGGCCGGGGGAGCAGTACTTC. This translates into CASSRLAGGPGEQYF.

The genes are TRBV25-1 and TRBJ2-1, with 7 bases that match TRBD2. With V trimmed by 7 bases and J by 5 bases, 11 bases remained unmatched. Germline lookup yields CDR1 MGHDK and CDR2 SYGVNS. This CDR3 is built from 15 residues. The CDR3 sequence: CASTHLREPNNEQFF. CDR3 coding DNA: TGTGCCAGCACCCACCTGCGGGAGCCCAACAATGAGCAGTTCTTC. Full variable domain (remainder filled in from reference TRBV25-1 and TRBJ2-1): EADIYQTPRYLVIGTGKKITLECSQTMGHDKMYWYQQDPGMELHLIHYSYGVNSTEKGDLSSESTVSRIRTEHFPLTLESARPSHTSQYLCASTHLREPNNEQFFGPGTRLTVL.

Here the CDR3 reads CASSRSVGPTDTQYF. The CDR3 bases are TGTGCCAGCAGCCGTTCGGTGGGACCCACAGATACGCAGTATTTT. V is TRBV5-4 and J is TRBJ2-3; D is tentatively TRBD1 or TRBD2 (5 bases each). Germline lookup yields CDR1 SGHNT and CDR2 YYREEE (reference sequence). Between the trimmed V and J ends, which lost 4 bases and 2 bases, there was a span of 14 bases. This CDR3 region has 15 residues.

This clonotype was recorded at least ten times. The chain is built from TRBV4-1 and TRBJ2-3, with 7 bases that match TRBD2. The length of the CDR3 is 14 residues. After removal of 1 base from V and 6 bases from J, the junction contained 4 bases not matched to a gene. Germline V gives CDR1 MGHRA, CDR2 YSYEKL. DNA for the CDR3: TGCGCCAGCAGCCAAGTAGCGGGCGGTGATACGCAGTATTTT. Translated, it gives CASSQVAGGDTQYF.

The genes are TRBV4-1 and TRBJ1-1, with 7 bases aligning to TRBD1. CDR3 length equals 16 residues. J was trimmed by 0 bases and V by 2 bases; bases with no gene match: 6. Germline assignment: CDR1 MGHRA and CDR2 YSYEKL. CDR3 nucleotide sequence: TGCGCCAGCAGCCAACTGGCCGGGACAGTGAACACTGAAGCTTTCTTT. Protein: CASSQLAGTVNTEAFF.

This clonotype appeared many times. The V gene is TRBV14, the J gene TRBJ2-1; D is uncertain. This CDR3 contains 14 residues. In germline, CDR1 is SGHDN, CDR2 FVKESK. V lost 0 bases and J 0 bases, leaving 3 bases between the germline ends. The CDR3 nucleotides are TGTGCCAGCAGCCAAGAAAACTCCTACAATGAGCAGTTCTTC. This codes for CASSQENSYNEQFF.

This clonotype was recorded many times. The gene calls are TRBV6-2 or TRBV6-3 and TRBJ2-7, with 13 bases lining up with TRBD2. This CDR3 has 15 residues. J was trimmed by 1 base and V by 5 bases; bases with no gene match: 2. Germline V gene lookup returns CDR1 MNHEY and CDR2 SVGEGT. CDR3 sequence reads: CASSPGLAGSYEQYF. The CDR3 DNA is TGTGCCAGCAGTCCGGGACTAGCGGGGTCCTACGAGCAGTACTTC.

A word on this clonotype: A far more abundant clone sits one base away, making this likely a read error. V usage is TRBV6-2 or TRBV6-3 and J usage is TRBJ2-6, with D perhaps assigned TRBD1 or TRBD2 (7 bases each). The CDR3 consists of 16 residues. Germline CDR1 reads MNHEY; CDR2 reads SVGEGT. CDR3: CASSPPSGEGANVLSF. CDR3 bases: TGTGCCAGCAGTCCGCCCAGCGGGGAGGGGGCCAACGTCCTGTCTTTC.

The J gene is TRBJ2-6, the V gene TRBV5-1; D remains unclear. V was pared by 4 bases and J by 3 bases, with 5 bases between. The CDR3 spans 13 residues. Germline V gene lookup returns CDR1 SGHRS and CDR2 YFSETQ. In DNA form, the CDR3 reads TGCGCCAGCAGCCCAGATGGGGCCAACGTCCTGACTTTC. This encodes CASSPDGANVLTF.

This clonotype was seen many times. The chain carries TRBV25-1 and TRBJ2-7; D unresolved. CDR3 length: 14 residues. Trimming shortened V by 1 base and J by 4 bases, and 11 bases separated the two germline ends. Looked up from germline, CDR1 is MGHDK and CDR2 is SYGVNS. The DNA of the CDR3 is TGTGCCAGCAGTGAATTTAAAGGGCGGTACGAGCAGTACTTC. Amino acids: CASSEFKGRYEQYF.

This clonotype was seen repeatedly, ten times or more. This chain connects TRBV7-9 to TRBJ2-7; D call uncertain. Germline-derived CDR1 and CDR2 are SEHNR and FQNEAQ (reference sequence). Trimming cost V 2 bases and J 1 base, with 3 bases left between them. The CDR3 covers 12 residues. The CDR3 loop reads CASSLYSYEQYF. The DNA for the CDR3 is TGTGCCAGCAGCTTATATTCCTACGAGCAGTACTTC.

Many counts were recorded for this clonotype. This chain connects TRBV9 to TRBJ1-2; D possibly corresponds to TRBD1 (5 bases). There are 15 residues in the CDR3. V lost 3 bases and J 5 bases, leaving 17 bases between the germline ends. The germline V gene has CDR1 SGDLS and CDR2 YYNGEE. The CDR3 here is CASSGTPGPGYGYTF. CDR3 coding DNA: TGTGCCAGCAGCGGTACACCAGGGCCGGGTTATGGCTACACCTTC. Supplemented by reference TRBV9 and TRBJ1-2, the full variable domain reads DSGVTQTPKHLITATGQRVTLRCSPRSGDLSVYWYQQSLDQGLQFLIQYYNGEERAKGNILERFSAQQFPDLHSELNLSSLELGDSALYFCASSGTPGPGYGYTFGSGTRLTVV.

This clonotype was seen ten or more times. This rearrangement joins TRBV14 to TRBJ2-2; TRBD1 might be the D (5 bases). The CDR3 covers 13 residues. CDR1 SGHDN and CDR2 FVKESK come from the germline V gene. Trimming removed 2 bases at V and 6 bases at J, with 7 bases between. The CDR3 nucleotides are TGTGCCAGCAGCCAACAAGGGGCCGGGGAGCTGTTTTTT. It specifies CASSQQGAGELFF.

This clonotype was picked up many times. An end of the junction does not agree with germline; a read error may underlie this. The V and J genes are TRBV28 and TRBJ2-7; 7 bases match TRBD1. In germline, CDR1 is MDHEN, CDR2 SYDVKM. The CDR3 runs to 12 residues. The CDR3 protein is CASSRDSYEQYF. CDR3 DNA: TGCGCCAGCAGCCGGGACAGCTACGAGCAGTACTTC. Looking up the rest from reference TRBV28 and TRBJ2-7 gives the full variable domain: DVKVTQSSRYLVKRTGEKVFLECVQDMDHENMFWYRQDPGLGLRLIYFSYDVKMKEKGDIPEGYSVSREKKERFSLILESASTNQTSMYLCASSRDSYEQYFGPGTRLTVT.

This clonotype was seen at least ten times. The chain links TRBV21-1 to TRBJ1-4; the listed D gene, TRBD1, was not tested against the DNA. TRBV21-1 is labeled a pseudogene. This CDR3 comprises 15 residues. The CDR3 spells CASSKLGAPLEKLFF. As DNA, the CDR3 is TGTGCCAGCAGCAAATTGGGGGCCCCTCTTGAAAAACTGTTTTTT.

The V gene is TRBV7-3, the J gene TRBJ2-3; 7 bases fit TRBD2. Germline lookup yields CDR1 SGHTA and CDR2 FQGTGA. Losses at the gene ends were 5 bases for V and 3 bases for J; bases not matched to a gene: 5. The CDR3 has 14 amino acids. CDR3 residues: CASSQSGATDTQYF. As DNA, the CDR3 is TGTGCCAGCAGCCAAAGCGGGGCTACAGATACGCAGTATTTT.

The chain uses TRBV28 and TRBJ2-3; the D is unclear. Trimming shortened V by 3 bases and J by 0 bases, and 7 bases separated the two germline ends. Germline CDR1 reads MDHEN; CDR2 reads SYDVKM. The CDR3 is 14 residues long. This CDR3 reads CASSFSHSTDTQYF. CDR3 DNA sequence: TGTGCCAGCAGTTTTTCACATAGCACAGATACGCAGTATTTT.

This clonotype was picked up many times. This rearrangement joins TRBV21-1 to TRBJ1-3; the DNA was not compared with TRBD1, the D call given in the table. TRBV21-1 corresponds to a pseudogene. CDR3 size: 18 residues. The CDR3 region is CASSRRGTGFYSGNTIYF. CDR3 DNA sequence: TGTGCCAGCAGCAGGAGGGGGACAGGGTTTTACTCTGGAAACACCATATATTTT.

In the case of this clonotype: Since a far larger clone is one base different, this is likely a read error. This likely comes from a read error, as the CDR3 has no conserved phenylalanine or tryptophan at its end. This chain connects TRBV7-9 to TRBJ2-7; D could derive from TRBD1 or TRBD2 (5 bases each). This CDR3 is 15 amino acids long. Trimming shortened V by 4 bases and J by 2 bases, and 15 bases separated the two germline ends. Germline loops: CDR1 SEHNR, CDR2 FQNEAQ (reference sequence). Here the CDR3 reads CASSSGASPPYEQYS. DNA of the CDR3: TGTGCCAGCAGCTCTGGGGCTAGCCCTCCCTACGAGCAGTACTCC.

A remark on this clonotype: An end of the junction does not agree with germline; a read error may underlie this. The rearrangement links TRBV5-1 to TRBJ2-1; D is unresolved. CDR1 SGHRS and CDR2 YFSETQ come from the germline V gene. The CDR3 runs 13 residues. The CDR3 spells CASSLERGYEQFF. Written as DNA, the CDR3 is TGTGCCAGCAGCTTGGAACGCGGCTACGAGCAGTTCTTC.

In its sample, this clonotype is medium-sized (0.01 to 0.1%). The CDR3 loop is CAIRDSSGNTIYF. The CDR3 coding sequence is TGTGCCATCAGGGACAGCTCTGGAAACACCATATATTTT. The genes are TRBV10-3 and TRBJ1-3, with TRBD1 as a possible D gene (6 bases). CDR1 and CDR2 from the germline V gene are ENHRY and SYGVKD. The CDR3 runs 13 residues. The V gene lost 6 bases and the J gene lost 0 bases, with 6 bases spanning the gap.